This T cell receptor (beta chain) appears in the sequencing data of a study of shared clonotypes between healthy human individuals. Terminally differentiated effector memory CD45RA+ cells were left out of the naive CD8 fraction, which was CD45RO-negative and positively selected for CCR7. Donation came from healthy HIV-negative adults that had no recent acute infections or vaccinations. Turning to this clone: Its matching antigen is unknown.

The repertoire was sequenced with immunoSEQ multiplex PCR; TCRdb's copy has only in-frame clones and lacks some. Of under 850,000 clones in the sample, over 90% were seen once. Findings and limits, study-wide: The generation probabilities recorded for non-shared clonotypes fell below those of clonotypes shared by all four donors.

The TCR comes from a young man in good health. The sample comprised naive CD8+ T cells sorted from blood.

The CDR3 loop is CASKIRTLSGANVLTF. CDR3 nucleotide sequence: TGCGCCAGCAAAATCCGGACACTCTCTGGGGCCAACGTCCTGACTTTC. The V call is TRBV5-1, the J call TRBJ2-6, with D perhaps TRBD1 (5 bases). This CDR3 comprises 16 residues. V was pared by 6 bases and J by 0 bases, with 13 bases between. The germline gives CDR1 SGHRS, CDR2 YFSETQ.